The source of this T cell receptor (beta chain) is a study of blood T cell repertoires in COVID-19. The study drew participants aged about 18 to 89 years from 20 to 30 US areas. V was pared by 4 bases and J by 5 bases, with 7 bases of the junction left unmatched. This CDR3 is 14 amino acids long. Germline V lookup: CDR1 SNHLY, CDR2 FYNNEI. In the original analysis: For nucleated cells, counts were estimated from reference gene primer amplification. Measured with immunoSEQ multiplex PCR; TCRdb has only the in-frame clones, and not every one. That table furnishes V, J and clone size, whereas the DNA furnished D and trimming. The table has about 210,000 clones, approximately 80% seen once.

The sequenced material came from PBMCs or T cells enriched from blood (not recorded which). The rearrangement uses TRBV2 and TRBJ1-2; the match to TRBD1 covers 7 bases. The clonotype comes from a man aged 25-40 years with acute COVID-19. DNA of the CDR3: TGTGCCAGCAGTGGACAGGGAAAAGGGTATGGCTACACCTTC. Protein: CASSGQGKGYGYTF.